This T cell receptor (beta chain) was recovered during a study of shared clonotypes between healthy human individuals. General study findings and limits: Four donors held 5% to 5.5% of naive CD4 clonotypes in common.

V lost 1 base and J 3 bases, leaving 12 bases between the germline ends. Germline loops: CDR1 MGHRA, CDR2 YSYEKL. The CDR3 length is 15 residues. Points on this clone: Its antigen remains unknown.

Deep was the level used in running the assay. Produced via immunoSEQ multiplex PCR; TCRdb's table is partial and in-frame only. The repertoire consists of roughly 2 million clones, with roughly 95% occurring once and the leading ten covering roughly 0.13%. This sequence was found in a man in his late teens or twenties in good health. Input material: naive CD4+ T cells sorted from blood. Specified subset: CD45RA+ positively selected. The chain carries TRBV4-1 and TRBJ1-1; no reliable D call. For the CDR3, the DNA is TGCGCCAGCAGCCAAGGAGTCTCCAGCTACACTGAAGCTTTCTTT. This translates into CASSQGVSSYTEAFF.